This TCR beta chain was recorded in a study of T cells in Graves' hyperthyroidism and ophthalmopathy. Points from the study as a whole: Blood also contained most expanded thyroid clonotypes above 0.001.

At least ten counts were recorded for this clonotype. Antigen unknown. Researchers amplified the TCR beta CDR3 regions from RNA transcripts. The HTBI primer set served for first-round RT-PCR of the TCR CDR3. MiXCR was run by TCRdb on the multiplex PCR reads, yielding one entry per CDR3 protein. This sample yields hundreds of thousands of distinct CDR3 sequences, of which roughly a sixth are seen a single time; over 15% belongs to the top ten. The study enrolled patients aged 18 to 65 with newly diagnosed hyperthyroidism of under 2 months' duration. V trimming: 2 bases; J trimming: 4 bases; junction bases outside the gene matches: 5. The CDR3 has 15 residues. Germline V gene data show CDR1 as LGHDT and CDR2 as YNNKEL (reference sequence).

This TCR came from a woman in her forties or fifties with Graves' hyperthyroidism that later progressed to Graves' ophthalmopathy. The chain uses TRBV3-1 and TRBJ1-1, with 9 bases fitting TRBD1. Specimen: blood. CDR3: CASSQQQGAGTEAFF. CDR3 DNA sequence: TGTGCCAGCAGCCAACAACAGGGGGCTGGCACTGAAGCTTTCTTT.